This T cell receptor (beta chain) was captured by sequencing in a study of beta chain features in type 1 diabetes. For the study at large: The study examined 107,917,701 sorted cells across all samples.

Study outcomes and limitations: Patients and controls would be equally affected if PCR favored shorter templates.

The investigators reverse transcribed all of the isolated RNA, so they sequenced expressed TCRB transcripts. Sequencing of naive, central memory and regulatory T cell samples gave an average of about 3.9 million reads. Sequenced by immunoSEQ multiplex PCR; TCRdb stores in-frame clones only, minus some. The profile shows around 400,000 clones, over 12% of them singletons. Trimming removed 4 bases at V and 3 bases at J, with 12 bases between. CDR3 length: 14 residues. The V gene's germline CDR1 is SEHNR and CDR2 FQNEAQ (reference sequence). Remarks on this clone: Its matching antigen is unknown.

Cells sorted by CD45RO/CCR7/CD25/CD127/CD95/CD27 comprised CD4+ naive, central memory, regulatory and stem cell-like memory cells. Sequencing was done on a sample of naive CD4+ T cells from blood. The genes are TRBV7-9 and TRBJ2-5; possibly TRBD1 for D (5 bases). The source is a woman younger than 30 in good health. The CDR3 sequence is CASSSGRVKETQYF. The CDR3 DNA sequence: TGTGCCAGCAGCTCGGGCAGGGTAAAAGAGACCCAGTACTTC.